Following are 13 T cell receptor beta chains from one sample sequenced in a study of memory CD4+ T cells and cytomegalovirus serostatus. Assay: immunoSEQ multiplex PCR; the TCRdb copy retains only in-frame clones and omits some. The data show some 80,000 clones, with approximately 84% seen just once and roughly 0.8% held by the top ten. The sort gate was single viable CD3+CD4+CD8-CD45RO+ cells for memory CD4+ T cells. The material sequenced was memory CD4+ T cells from blood. All receptors come from an adult in good health and CMV-seronegative.

The gene calls are TRBV7-3 and TRBJ1-2; 7 bases map to TRBD1. The CDR3 extends over 13 amino acids. The V and J ends lost 2 bases and 5 bases, in that order; junction bases with no gene match: 2. CDR1 SGHTA and CDR2 FQGTGA come from the germline V gene. This CDR3 is CASSLGQEYGYTF. CDR3 sequence (DNA): TGTGCCAGCAGCTTAGGACAGGAGTATGGCTACACCTTC.

The chain uses TRBV5-4 and TRBJ2-1; D is unresolved. The germline gives CDR1 SGHNT, CDR2 YYREEE (reference sequence). The CDR3 totals 12 residues. Deletions cut 1 base from V and 6 bases from J, with 5 bases between. The DNA of the CDR3 is TGTGCCAGCAGCTTGTGGGGCAATGAGCAGTTCTTC. Its protein is CASSLWGNEQFF.

The chain has TRBV5-5 and TRBJ2-7, with D hard to call. V gave up 2 bases and J gave up 4 bases, with 7 bases separating them. CDR3 size: 12 residues. CDR1 and CDR2 from the germline V gene are SGHKS and YYEKEE (reference sequence). The CDR3 region is CASSLRGYEQYF. The CDR3 nucleotides are TGTGCCAGCAGCTTAAGAGGATACGAGCAGTACTTC. Using reference TRBV5-5 and TRBJ2-7 for the parts outside the CDR3, the full variable domain is DAGVTQSPTHLIKTRGQQVTLRCSPISGHKSVSWYQQVLGQGPQFIFQYYEKEERGRGNFPDRFSARQFPNYSSELNVNALLLGDSALYLCASSLRGYEQYFGPGTRLTVT.

V is TRBV28 and J is TRBJ1-2; 8 bases align to TRBD1. Germline values: CDR1 MDHEN, CDR2 SYDVKM. The CDR3 covers 15 residues. With 6 bases clipped from V and 4 bases from J, the junction kept 10 bases outside the gene matches. The CDR3 nucleotides read TGTGCCAGCAGCCCTACCTCGACAGGGGTCTATGGCTACACCTTC. This sequence encodes CASSPTSTGVYGYTF.

The gene calls are TRBV7-2 and TRBJ1-2; no definite D call. CDR1 SGHTA and CDR2 FQGNSA come from the germline V gene. This CDR3 contains 15 residues. V was trimmed by 8 bases and J by 4 bases, leaving 20 bases between them. CDR3 bases: TGTGCCAGCGCCCGAAATGGTGGCAGAGGCTATGGCTACACCTTC. Its protein is CASARNGGRGYGYTF.

The V call is TRBV6-1, the J call TRBJ1-1, with a tentative D call TRBD1 (5 bases). V lost 5 bases and J lost 7, with 8 bases in between. This CDR3 is built from 11 residues. Looked up from germline, CDR1 is MNHNS and CDR2 is SASEGT. CDR3 in amino acids: CASSRDGEAFF. In nucleotides, the CDR3 is TGTGCCAGCAGTCGGGACGGTGAAGCTTTCTTT.

The V gene is TRBV19, the J gene TRBJ2-7; D gene uncertain. Germline CDR1 is LNHDA and CDR2 is SQIVND (reference sequence). V was pared by 4 bases and J by 0 bases, with 10 bases between. This CDR3 has 14 residues. The CDR3 spells CASSSYFDSYEQYF. For the CDR3, the DNA is TGTGCCAGTAGTAGTTACTTCGACTCCTACGAGCAGTACTTC.

The rearrangement joins TRBV7-3 to TRBJ2-1, with 7 bases fitting TRBD1. V shed 5 bases, J shed 7 bases, and the junction held 11 bases outside the gene matches. This CDR3 is built from 15 residues. Germline values: CDR1 SGHTA, CDR2 FQGTGA. This CDR3 is CASSRTGSRSNEQFF. In nucleotides, the CDR3 is TGTGCCAGCAGCCGGACAGGCAGTCGGTCGAATGAGCAGTTCTTC.

This chain uses TRBV28 with TRBJ1-1, with TRBD1 as a possible D gene (5 bases). Trimming stripped 6 bases from V and 4 bases from J, with 21 bases between. Germline lookup yields CDR1 MDHEN and CDR2 SYDVKM. The CDR3 sequence is 16 residues long. CDR3 nucleotides: TGTGCCAGCAGGTCCCCTGAGGGGAGGTCGAGCACTGAAGCTTTCTTT. Translating gives CASRSPEGRSSTEAFF.

V usage is TRBV12-5 and J usage is TRBJ2-7; 7 positions match TRBD2. With V trimmed by 0 bases and J by 4 bases, 15 bases remained unmatched. The CDR3 is 18 residues long. Germline CDR1 and CDR2: LGHNT and FRNRAP. CDR3 in amino acids: CASGLVYGTKRKEYEQYF. The CDR3, as DNA: TGTGCTAGTGGTTTGGTTTACGGGACTAAAAGGAAAGAGTACGAGCAGTACTTC.

The chain uses TRBV7-2 and TRBJ1-1; D is undetermined. Trimming stripped 2 bases from V and 6 bases from J, with 10 bases between. The CDR3 has 13 amino acids. In germline, CDR1 is SGHTA, CDR2 FQGNSA. The CDR3 DNA sequence: TGTGCCAGCAGCTTACCGAAAGGCGCTGAAGCTTTCTTT. Its translation is CASSLPKGAEAFF.

V gene TRBV5-6 combines with J gene TRBJ2-7, with no clear D. Trimming shortened V by 0 bases and J by 4 bases, and 2 bases separated the two germline ends. The CDR3 runs to 11 residues. Germline CDR1 reads SGHDT; CDR2 reads YYEEEE. The CDR3 sequence is CASSLGYEQYF. The CDR3 DNA is TGTGCCAGCAGCTTGGGATACGAGCAGTACTTC.

The V call is TRBV21-1, the J call TRBJ2-7. TRBV21-1 is designated a pseudogene. The CDR3 covers 17 residues. The CDR3 DNA follows: TGTGCCAGCAACATCGTCCCTTTCGTCGGGCAGGGAGACGAGCAGTACTTC. Amino acids: CASNIVPFVGQGDEQYF.